This TCR beta chain was sequenced for a study of blood T cell repertoires in COVID-19. The wider study: Samples of COVID-19 (acute and convalescent) were obtained from the United States, Italy and Spain. From T cells, B-cell-depleted T cells, or PBMCs came the material, which was cDNA or gDNA.

This CDR3 contains 13 residues. Trimming cost V 6 bases and J 5 bases; bases outside gene matches: 8. The germline CDR1 and CDR2 sequences are SQVTM and ANQGSEA. In terms of age and location, participants ranged from roughly 18 to 90 years and lived in about two dozen US areas. Study processing details: Cell counts per sample came from amplifying reference gene primers. Assay: immunoSEQ multiplex PCR; the TCRdb copy retains only in-frame clones and omits some. The V and J calls and clone size were taken over from that table, and D and trimming were inferred from the DNA. Of 150,000 to 200,000 clones listed, around three quarters are singletons.

This sequence originates from a woman aged 45 to 65 with acute COVID-19. V gene TRBV29-1 combines with J gene TRBJ1-2; 8 nucleotides align to TRBD1. Sequenced sample: PBMCs or T cells enriched from blood (not recorded which). CDR3 amino acids: CSVATGVGYGYTF. Written as DNA, the CDR3 is TGCAGCGTAGCGACAGGGGTGGGGTATGGCTACACCTTC.